The clone carrying this T cell receptor beta chain is deemed medium-sized (0.01 to 0.1%). Gene names and germline refer to mouse. The CDR3 end falls 4 residues outside the read, so it is completed with the germline J gene. These data come from a study of CD8+ T cells in alopecia areata. Sequencing relied on a cDNA template that was reverse transcribed from extracted RNA. TCRdb keeps only in-frame clones here, not all; method: immunoSEQ multiplex PCR. In total the sample includes over 8,500 clones, none of them seen once. Sorting of pooled cutaneous lymph node cells used CD4, CD8alpha, NKG2D, NKG2ACE and other markers. The germline gives CDR1 NSQYPW, CDR2 LRSPGD (reference sequence). Deletions cut 1 base from V and 2 bases from J, with 9 bases between. CDR3 length: 15 amino acids.

The sample consisted of CD8+ T cells sorted from a lymph node. This TCR was sampled from a C3H/HeJ mouse with alopecia areata. The MHC haplotype of the strain is H2-k. The chain carries TRBV1 and TRBJ2-1; D is possibly TRBD2 (6 bases). Incomplete CDR3 DNA: TGCACCTGCAGTGCAGGCCGGGGGGACTATGCT. Translated, it gives CTCSAGRGDYA. The CDR3 as a whole reads CTCSAGRGDYAEQFF.